Below are 3 T cell receptor beta chains sequenced from a single sample in a study of T cells after yellow fever vaccination. TCRdb re-derived calls from the 5' RACE reads in MiXCR, one entry per CDR3 protein. Of 620,000 or so distinct CDR3 sequences listed, around 16% were seen once; the top ten hold around a sixth. Sequencing used PBMCs, obtained less than 6 days after the first yellow fever vaccination. These receptors were collected from a man aged 18 to 29 who received the YFV17D yellow fever vaccine.

The chain is built from TRBV5-1 and TRBJ1-3, with 7 bases aligning to TRBD1. The CDR3 runs 15 residues. CDR1 SGHRS and CDR2 YFSETQ come from the germline V gene. The V and J ends lost 5 bases and 0 bases, in that order; junction bases with no gene match: 5. CDR3 protein: CASSTGTVSGNTIYF. CDR3 coding DNA: TGCGCCAGCAGTACCGGGACAGTCTCTGGAAACACCATATATTTT.

The chain combines TRBV24-1 with TRBJ2-1; tentative D call: TRBD2 (5 bases). The CDR3 has 15 amino acids. V lost 3 bases and J 6 bases, leaving 14 bases between the germline ends. Germline V gene lookup returns CDR1 KGHDR and CDR2 SFDVKD. The CDR3 coding sequence is TGTGCCACCAGTGATCCCGGACTGTTTTCCAATGAGCAGTTCTTC. It encodes CATSDPGLFSNEQFF.

This clonotype occurred a few times. The chain carries TRBV11-2 and TRBJ2-7, with D unresolved. Trimming left V 0 bases short and J 4 bases short, with 13 bases between. The CDR3 runs to 15 residues. The germline gives CDR1 SGHAT, CDR2 FQNNGV. Here the CDR3 DNA reads TGTGCCAGCAGCTTAGATCCAGCCTACTGGTACGAGCAGTACGTC. This translates into CASSLDPAYWYEQYV.